The rows below give T cell receptor beta chains drawn from one sample of a study of cytomegalovirus exposure and HLA in healthy donors. Profiling relied on immunoSEQ multiplex PCR, and the TCRdb table lists in-frame clones only, not all of them. The profile shows around 250,000 clones, 90% of them singletons. Input material: PBMCs. The origin of the receptors is a woman aged 18-29 years in good health and CMV-seronegative. CDR3s include the opening cysteine and the closing phenylalanine or tryptophan. D genes are given only for firm matches. Size is stated for part of the rows, as once, few or many counts, or as a class when the clone is expanded.

v_call	j_call	d_call	clone_size	cdr3_nt	cdr3_aa
TRBV4-1	TRBJ1-2	TRBD1	.	TGCGCCAGCAGCCAAATGTGGTCAGACAGGGGGTCCCATGGCTACACCTTC	CASSQMWSDRGSHGYTF
TRBV28	TRBJ1-4	TRBD1	.	TGTGCCAGCAGGACACCCTCGGGACAGGGAGTTGAAAAACTGTTTTTT	CASRTPSGQGVEKLFF
TRBV4-1	TRBJ2-7	TRBD1	.	TGCGCCAGCAGCTTCCTGACAGGGGCCCCCTACGAGCAGTACTTC	CASSFLTGAPYEQYF
TRBV5-1	TRBJ1-2	.	.	TGCGCCAGCAGCTTGAGCAGGAACTATGGCTACACCTTC	CASSLSRNYGYTF
TRBV6-5	TRBJ2-3	.	once	TGTGCCAGCAGAACAAGCACAGATACGCAGTATTTT	CASRTSTDTQYF
TRBV7-9	TRBJ1-4	.	.	TGTGCCAGCAGCTCGACCATACAGGGTTTGGCTAATGAAAAACTGTTTTTT	CASSSTIQGLANEKLFF
TRBV7-9	TRBJ2-6	.	.	TGTGCCAGCAGCTTGGGGGGTCCTGGGGCCAACGTCCTGACTTTC	CASSLGGPGANVLTF
TRBV7-9	TRBJ2-3	TRBD2	.	TGTGCCAGCAGCTTACGGGGGGGAACGGAAGATACGCAGTATTTT	CASSLRGGTEDTQYF
TRBV28	TRBJ2-1	TRBD2	once	TGTGCCAGCAGTTCTTTGGCTAGCGGGGGTTCCTACAATGAGCAGTTCTTC	CASSSLASGGSYNEQFF
TRBV7-6	TRBJ1-1	.	.	TGTGCCAGCAGCTCGAATCAGGGCCTCGGCGGTGGAGCTTTCTTT	CASSSNQGLGGGAFF
TRBV6-6	TRBJ1-2	.	.	TGTGCCAGCAGTTACTCGGAGGGGATAGCTAACTATGGCTACACCTTC	CASSYSEGIANYGYTF
TRBV5-4	TRBJ2-5	TRBD2	.	TGTGCCAGCAGCTTGCTAGCGGGGGCGAGGGAGACCCAGTACTTC	CASSLLAGARETQYF
TRBV7-9	TRBJ2-3	.	.	TGTGCCAGCAGCCTCGAAGCGGGCACAGATACGCAGTATTTT	CASSLEAGTDTQYF
TRBV6-1	TRBJ1-2	TRBD1	.	TGTGCCAGCAGATCAGGGACAGGGGGAGGCTACACCTTC	CASRSGTGGGYTF
TRBV7-8	TRBJ1-3	.	.	TGTGCCAGCAGCTCAGGCTCTGGAAACACCATATATTTT	CASSSGSGNTIYF
TRBV9	TRBJ2-1	.	.	TGTGCCAGCAGCGTAGGAGGGGGGGCAGTATACAATGAGCAGTTCTTC	CASSVGGGAVYNEQFF